The 31 T cell receptor beta chains in this list originate from one sample, sequenced in a study of CD8+CD57+ T cells in acquired aplastic anemia. Profiling of TCR beta VDJ combinations and CDR3 sequences used genomic DNA as template. TCRdb redid the calling of the reads with MiXCR, one entry per CDR3 protein. Of 150,000 to 200,000 distinct CDR3 sequences in the sample, 40% to 50% were seen once. Sequenced input: sorted CD4+, CD8+, or CD8+CD57+ T cells (not recorded which) from PBMCs. These receptors were taken from a human donor in good health.

This sequence joins TRBV14 and TRBJ2-1; TRBD2 agrees at 11 bases. In germline, CDR1 is SGHDN, CDR2 FVKESK. This CDR3 is built from 17 residues. Unmatched junction bases numbered 5, after V lost 0 bases and J lost 4 bases. This CDR3 is CASSQDFGTSGYNEQFF. CDR3 sequence (DNA): TGTGCCAGCAGCCAAGATTTCGGGACTAGCGGATACAATGAGCAGTTCTTC.

This clonotype has a count of ten or more. The CDR3 loop reads CASSEAGGSYGYTF. CDR3 DNA sequence: TGTGCCAGCAGTGAGGCGGGAGGATCCTATGGCTACACCTTC. J is TRBJ1-2 and V is TRBV2; D gene ambiguous. CDR1 SNHLY and CDR2 FYNNEI come from the germline V gene. V was clipped by 3 bases and J by 4 bases, with 12 bases between them. There are 14 residues in the CDR3.

The table lists this clonotype with many counts. The rearrangement links TRBV9 to TRBJ1-1, with D unclear. Trimming shortened V by 0 bases and J by 0 bases, and 12 bases separated the two germline ends. The CDR3 contains 16 residues. Germline CDR1 and CDR2: SGDLS and YYNGEE. CDR3 bases: TGTGCCAGCAGCGTAGGTCCGGGCCCGATGAACACTGAAGCTTTCTTT. Encoded protein: CASSVGPGPMNTEAFF.

This clonotype has a count of ten or more. The J gene is TRBJ2-1, the V gene TRBV29-1; D call uncertain. The CDR3 covers 13 residues. Trimming stripped 4 bases from V and 7 bases from J, with 14 bases between. Germline V CDR1 and CDR2: SQVTM, ANQGSEA. This CDR3 reads CSVGEPNLNEQFF. In DNA, the CDR3 is TGCAGCGTTGGAGAACCGAATCTTAATGAGCAGTTCTTC.

The rearrangement uses TRBV7-8 and TRBJ2-1; 7 positions agree with TRBD2. This CDR3 is 16 amino acids long. CDR1 SGHVS and CDR2 FQNEAQ come from the germline V gene. Losses at the gene ends were 7 bases for V and 7 bases for J; bases not matched to a gene: 16. The chain's CDR3 is CASISSGFSGWNEQFF. The DNA for the CDR3 is TGTGCCAGCATCTCGTCCGGATTTAGCGGGTGGAATGAGCAGTTCTTC.

This clonotype was recorded many times. The chain employs TRBV19 and TRBJ2-4; D not certain. V dropped 0 bases and J dropped 1 base, with 13 bases sitting between them. CDR1 LNHDA and CDR2 SQIVND come from the germline V gene (reference sequence). The CDR3 consists of 17 residues. CDR3 protein: CASSIEVTPGAKNIQYF. In nucleotides, the CDR3 is TGTGCCAGTAGTATAGAGGTTACCCCTGGGGCCAAAAACATTCAGTACTTC.

This sequence joins TRBV25-1 and TRBJ2-3; 8 nucleotides align to TRBD2. The V and J ends lost 8 bases and 3 bases, in that order; junction bases with no gene match: 7. CDR3 length: 14 residues. CDR1 and CDR2 from the germline V gene are MGHDK and SYGVNS. The CDR3 sequence: CASSTRGGTDTQYF. CDR3 DNA: TGTGCCAGCTCGACACGGGGGGGAACAGATACGCAGTATTTT.

In this sample, this clonotype turned up many times. The chain recombines TRBV7-3 with TRBJ2-7, with 12 positions matching TRBD2. The CDR3 is 14 residues long. The germline CDR1 and CDR2 sequences are SGHTA and FQGTGA. J was trimmed by 7 bases and V by 5 bases; bases with no gene match: 6. The CDR3: CASSQFGLAGEQYF. The CDR3 nucleotides read TGTGCCAGCAGCCAGTTCGGACTAGCGGGGGAGCAGTACTTC.

In this sample, this clonotype turned up once. This chain uses TRBV6-1 with TRBJ1-6; unclear D gene. There are 13 residues in the CDR3. Germline V gene data show CDR1 as MNHNS and CDR2 as SASEGT. V lost 4 bases and J 1 base, leaving 2 bases between the germline ends. In DNA, the CDR3 is TGTGCCAGCAGTGGTTCCTATAATTCACCCCTCCACTTT. Translation: CASSGSYNSPLHF.

This chain links TRBV20-1 with TRBJ2-5; D gene uncertain. Judging by the DNA end, TRBJ2-7 fits better; the J call may be wrong. From germline, CDR1 is DFQATT and CDR2 SNEGSKA (reference sequence). The CDR3 is made up of 12 amino acids. The CDR3 sequence: CSARSVAHEQYF. CDR3 nucleotides: TGCAGTGCTAGATCCGTGGCCCACGAGCAGTACTTC.

This clonotype was seen many times. The chain carries TRBV11-3 and TRBJ1-3; D is possibly TRBD1 (5 bases). The CDR3 loop spans 15 amino acids. Germline V lookup: CDR1 SGHNT, CDR2 YENEEA. Trimming pared 5 bases from V and 0 bases from J, leaving 11 bases between. In DNA form, the CDR3 reads TGTGCCAGCAGCATAAGACAGAACTCTGGAAACACCATATATTTT. Its protein is CASSIRQNSGNTIYF.

The V and J genes are TRBV29-1 and TRBJ2-2; 7 nucleotides align to TRBD1. CDR1 and CDR2 (germline): SQVTM, ANQGSEA. This CDR3 is 14 amino acids long. V lost 3 bases, J lost 2 bases, and 3 bases stayed unmatched. The CDR3 region has the DNA TGCAGCGTTGACTGGGACAGAAACACCGGGGAGCTGTTTTTT. Its protein product is CSVDWDRNTGELFF.

The chain joins TRBV7-2 to TRBJ2-7; no reliable D call. Deletions cut 2 bases from V and 3 bases from J, with 8 bases between. The germline V gene has CDR1 SGHTA and CDR2 FQGNSA. The CDR3 covers 13 residues. CDR3 sequence reads: CASSLRKVYEQYF. The DNA for the CDR3 is TGTGCCAGCAGCTTACGCAAGGTCTACGAGCAGTACTTC.

Notes on this clonotype: A junction boundary mismatches the germline segment, possibly from a read error. The chain is built from TRBV12-3 or TRBV12-4 and TRBJ1-5; D gene unclear. This CDR3 contains 12 residues. CDR3 protein: CASSPSSEPQHF. The CDR3 DNA reads as TGTGCCAGCAGTCCGTCCAGTGAGCCCCAGCACTTT.

In DNA, the CDR3 is TGTGCCAGCAGCGCTAGCGGGACAGGGTTAGAGACCCAGTACTTC. This gives the protein CASSASGTGLETQYF. V and J are TRBV9 and TRBJ2-5; D assignment may be TRBD1 or TRBD2 (9 bases each). Germline assignment: CDR1 SGDLS and CDR2 YYNGEE. This CDR3 region has 15 residues. V lost 3 bases and J lost 4, with 16 bases in between. The variable domain in full, with the rest retrieved from reference TRBV9 and TRBJ2-5, is DSGVTQTPKHLITATGQRVTLRCSPRSGDLSVYWYQQSLDQGLQFLIQYYNGEERAKGNILERFSAQQFPDLHSELNLSSLELGDSALYFCASSASGTGLETQYFGPGTRLLVL.

This clonotype was seen many times. The chain is built from TRBV2 and TRBJ1-5; D call uncertain. In germline, CDR1 is SNHLY, CDR2 FYNNEI. The V and J ends lost 6 bases and 2 bases respectively, with 14 bases between them. CDR3 length: 15 residues. The CDR3 region is CASRGGSGGNQPQHF. The CDR3 DNA sequence: TGTGCCAGCAGGGGAGGAAGCGGGGGCAATCAGCCCCAGCATTTT.

This clonotype has ten or more counts. The V call is TRBV6-1, the J call TRBJ2-3, with D tentatively TRBD2 (5 bases). V lost 6 bases and J 0 bases, leaving 13 bases between the germline ends. CDR1 is MNHNS and CDR2 is SASEGT in the germline V gene. The CDR3 consists of 15 residues. Here the CDR3 DNA reads TGTGCCAGCAGCCTTGGACTGGGGAGCACAGATACGCAGTATTTT. Protein: CASSLGLGSTDTQYF.

V and J are TRBV15 and TRBJ2-7; 9 bases are a match to TRBD2. Unmatched junction bases numbered 5, after V lost 0 bases and J lost 2 bases. The CDR3 totals 16 residues. Germline V gene data show CDR1 as LNHNV and CDR2 as YYDKDF (reference sequence). DNA for the CDR3: TGTGCCACCAGCAGAGAGCCAGCGGGAGGCCCCTACGAGCAGTACTTC. Translated: CATSREPAGGPYEQYF. Drawing the rest from reference TRBV15 and TRBJ2-7, the complete variable domain is DAMVIQNPRYQVTQFGKPVTLSCSQTLNHNVMYWYQQKSSQAPKLLFHYYDKDFNNEADTPDNFQSRRPNTSFCFLDIRSPGLGDTAMYLCATSREPAGGPYEQYFGPGTRLTVT.

Regarding this clonotype: The final CDR3 position lacks the conserved phenylalanine or tryptophan, pointing to a likely read error. Because the CDR3's place on the DNA is in doubt, the DNA is left out and the CDR3 is given as listed by TCRdb. The genes are TRBV5-5 and TRBJ2-7; the table calls TRBD2, which could not be checked here. Inclusive of both ends, the CDR3 amounts to 9 amino acids. CDR1 and CDR2 (germline): SGHKS, YYEKEE (reference sequence). This CDR3 reads CASSLGLAG.

The chain recombines TRBV24-1 with TRBJ1-2; 9 bases agree with TRBD1. V dropped 11 bases and J dropped 4; count of bases not matched to a gene: 7. Germline-derived CDR1 and CDR2 are KGHDR and SFDVKD. The CDR3 has 13 residues. Written as DNA, the CDR3 is TGTGCCAGCAGGGGGACAGGGACCTATGGCTACACCTTC. It encodes CASRGTGTYGYTF.

Ten or more counts support this clonotype. V is TRBV12-3 or TRBV12-4 and J is TRBJ2-1; D is uncertain. Trimming shortened V by 4 bases and J by 6 bases, and 13 bases separated the two germline ends. The CDR3 is 14 amino acids. Here the CDR3 DNA reads TGTGCCAGCAGTTCCCGACGGAGTTCCAATGAGCAGTTCTTC. Translation: CASSSRRSSNEQFF.

This clonotype was picked up many times. The V gene is TRBV19, the J gene TRBJ2-1; 7 positions agree with TRBD2. From germline, CDR1 is LNHDA and CDR2 SQIVND (reference sequence). The CDR3 extends over 15 amino acids. The J segment lost 7 bases and the V segment lost 6 bases, leaving 12 bases of the junction unmatched. CDR3 amino acids: CASRPKAGPLNEQFF. As DNA, the CDR3 is TGTGCCAGTAGACCAAAAGCGGGGCCGCTTAATGAGCAGTTCTTC. Combining the CDR3 with reference TRBV19 and TRBJ2-1 gives the whole variable domain DGGITQSPKYLFRKEGQNVTLSCEQNLNHDAMYWYRQDPGQGLRLIYYSQIVNDFQKGDIAEGYSVSREKKESFPLTVTSAQKNPTAFYLCASRPKAGPLNEQFFGPGTRLTVL.

This rearrangement joins TRBV9 to TRBJ2-2, with TRBD2 matching 10 bases. Germline V gene sequence: CDR1 SGDLS, CDR2 YYNGEE. The CDR3 runs 16 residues. Losses at the gene ends were 3 bases for V and 0 bases for J; bases not matched to a gene: 2. The CDR3 sequence: CASSATSGPNTGELFF. The CDR3 nucleotides read TGTGCCAGCAGCGCGACTAGCGGGCCGAACACCGGGGAGCTGTTTTTT.

The genes are TRBV2 and TRBJ1-2; TRBD1 might be the D (6 bases). V gave up 6 bases and J gave up 6 bases, with 14 bases separating them. This CDR3 has 13 amino acids. Germline V gene sequence: CDR1 SNHLY, CDR2 FYNNEI. In DNA, the CDR3 is TGTGCCAGCAGCCCTCTTAGGGGGAATGGCTACACCTTC. Translation gives CASSPLRGNGYTF.

The genes are TRBV2 and TRBJ2-7; maybe TRBD1 (6 bases). This CDR3 spans 10 amino acids. V lost 6 bases, J lost 10 bases, and 10 bases lay in between. Germline values: CDR1 SNHLY, CDR2 FYNNEI. CDR3 region: CASSDRLQYF. CDR3 nucleotides: TGTGCCAGCAGCGACAGGTTACAGTACTTC.

This clonotype was observed many times. The chain recombines TRBV5-6 with TRBJ1-2; the D gene is possibly TRBD1 (5 bases). Germline CDR1 is SGHDT and CDR2 is YYEEEE. This CDR3 spans 16 amino acids. Trimming removed 0 bases from V and 4 bases from J, with 16 bases in between. CDR3: CASSLGLTVEPYGYTF. CDR3 nucleotide sequence: TGTGCCAGCAGCTTGGGCTTGACAGTCGAACCCTATGGCTACACCTTC.

This clonotype was seen many times. This rearrangement joins TRBV13 to TRBJ1-1; D is undetermined. In germline, CDR1 is PRHDT, CDR2 FYEKMQ (reference sequence). Trimming removed 0 bases at V and 4 bases at J, with 12 bases between. The CDR3 consists of 15 residues. CDR3 bases: TGTGCCAGCAGCTTAGGCCCTCGGGGTGCCACTGAAGCTTTCTTT. It translates to CASSLGPRGATEAFF.

The V and J genes are TRBV20-1 and TRBJ2-7; unclear D gene. Germline V gene sequence: CDR1 DFQATT, CDR2 SNEGSKA (reference sequence). Trimming took 0 bases from V and 3 from J, leaving 9 bases between them. CDR3 size: 13 residues. CDR3 in amino acids: CSARDRSDYEQYF. The CDR3 region has the DNA TGCAGTGCTAGAGATCGCTCCGACTACGAGCAGTACTTC.

About this clonotype: An end of the junction differs from the germline gene, which may be a read error. V usage is TRBV19 and J usage is TRBJ1-3; D call uncertain. Germline lookup yields CDR1 LNHDA and CDR2 SQIVND (reference sequence). This CDR3 is 15 amino acids long. CDR3: CASSIGPGYGNTIYF. As DNA, the CDR3 is TGCGCCAGTAGTATTGGGCCAGGATATGGAAACACCATATATTTT.

The V call is TRBV9, the J call TRBJ2-1; 7 nucleotides match TRBD1. V dropped 3 bases and J dropped 5; count of bases not matched to a gene: 14. The CDR3 extends over 17 amino acids. Germline lookup yields CDR1 SGDLS and CDR2 YYNGEE. The CDR3 is CASSATGNFRVNNEQFF. The CDR3 region has the DNA TGTGCCAGCAGCGCGACAGGGAATTTTCGAGTAAACAATGAGCAGTTCTTC.

The sample holds many counts of this clonotype. The chain uses TRBV12-3 or TRBV12-4 and TRBJ2-7; D might be TRBD2 (6 bases). The CDR3 length is 13 residues. Trimming cost V 6 bases and J 4 bases, with 13 bases left between them. The CDR3 sequence: CASSRGTVYEQYF. As DNA, the CDR3 is TGTGCCAGCAGCCGGGGGACCGTTTACGAGCAGTACTTC.